This T cell receptor beta chain is from a study of blood T cells in healthy people across ages. Next came a second PCR, run for about 7 to 12 cycles, which used a sample-barcoded 5' primer along with a J-beta primer mix. TCRdb independently ran MiXCR on the 5' RACE reads; one entry per CDR3 protein. The sample lists 1,800,000 or so distinct CDR3 sequences, roughly 43% seen once, with 23% in the top ten. The V end lost 3 bases, the J end lost 1 base, and 14 bases lay between the germline ends. The CDR3 has 17 residues. CDR1 SGHRS and CDR2 YFSETQ come from the germline V gene. The sequence came from a human donor in good health. The sequenced sample was blood. The chain couples TRBV5-1 to TRBJ2-6; D is unclear. CDR3 coding DNA: TGCGCCAGCAGCTGGGAACAACAAAGTTCTGGGGCCAACGTCCTGACTTTC. This encodes CASSWEQQSSGANVLTF. The full variable domain, with the rest looked up from reference TRBV5-1 and TRBJ2-6, is KAGVTQTPRYLIKTRGQQVTLSCSPISGHRSVSWYQQTPGQGLQFLFEYFSETQRNKGNFPGRFSGRQFSNSRSEMNVSTLELGDSALYLCASSWEQQSSGANVLTFGAGSRLTVL.